This TCR beta chain came from a study of cytomegalovirus exposure and HLA in healthy donors. For this clone: Its antigen is as yet unknown.

PCR primers comprised 60 Vbeta and 13 Jbeta primers. TCRdb's copy holds only in-frame clones and misses some; the assay was immunoSEQ multiplex PCR. The sample includes roughly 140,000 clones, around four fifths of them seen just once. Study-wide results and limits: With further analysis later on, most CMV-associated TCR beta chains appeared HLA-restricted. Previously analyzed data showed that most TCR beta V segments were productive at a frequency of about 87% or about 30%.

The V end was cut by 6 bases, the J end by 10 bases, with 19 bases between. Germline lookup yields CDR1 SGHTA and CDR2 FQGTGA. The CDR3 loop spans 14 amino acids. Material for sequencing was PBMCs. The origin of this receptor is a woman aged 60-70 years in good health and CMV-seropositive. This chain connects TRBV7-3 to TRBJ2-1; D is possibly TRBD2 (5 bases). The CDR3 protein is CASSSSSLSEEQFF. CDR3 DNA sequence: TGTGCCAGCAGTTCTTCTAGCCTTAGCGAGGAGCAGTTCTTC.